This T cell receptor (beta chain) emerged from a study of T cell changes during pregnancy in multiple sclerosis. With 4 bases clipped from V and 3 bases from J, the junction kept 4 bases outside the gene matches. Per germline, CDR1 SGHTA and CDR2 FQGTGA. The CDR3 is 14 amino acids. The repertoire was sequenced with immunoSEQ multiplex PCR; TCRdb's copy has only in-frame clones and lacks some. Among more than 85,000 clones listed, roughly nine tenths were seen once. V and J are TRBV7-3 and TRBJ2-3, with TRBD1 matching 7 bases. The starting material was peripheral blood, obtained in the second trimester of pregnancy. This TCR derives from a female donor with multiple sclerosis, enrolled in a pregnancy study. DNA of the CDR3: TGTGCCAGCAGCTACAGGGGTGGGACAGATACGCAGTATTTT. Amino acids: CASSYRGGTDTQYF. The complete variable domain, with remaining parts taken from reference TRBV7-3 and TRBJ2-3, reads GAGVSQTPSNKVTEKGKYVELRCDPISGHTALYWYRQSLGQGPEFLIYFQGTGAADDSGLPNDRFFAVRPEGSVSTLKIQRTERGDSAVYLCASSYRGGTDTQYFGPGTRLTVL.